This entry features one T cell receptor beta chain sequence. V shed 4 bases and J 2 bases; nucleotides not matched to a gene: 7. This CDR3 region has 17 residues. Per the germline V gene, CDR1 is SGHTA and CDR2 is FQGTGA. The sample belongs to a study of cytomegalovirus exposure and HLA in healthy donors. The PCR ran on 60 Vbeta and 13 Jbeta primers. Clones were read by immunoSEQ multiplex PCR, and TCRdb kept only the in-frame ones, dropping some. This sample has some 150,000 clones, with approximately 80% found just once. The sample was PBMCs. This clonotype originated in a woman aged 45 to 65 in good health and CMV-seronegative. The V call is TRBV7-3, the J call TRBJ2-3; 12 nucleotides align to TRBD2. CDR3 DNA sequence: TGTGCCAGCAGCTCTCTACTAGCGGGAGGTACCACAGATACGCAGTATTTT. Translation: CASSSLLAGGTTDTQYF. The full variable domain, completed using reference TRBV7-3 and TRBJ2-3, is GAGVSQTPSNKVTEKGKYVELRCDPISGHTALYWYRQSLGQGPEFLIYFQGTGAADDSGLPNDRFFAVRPEGSVSTLKIQRTERGDSAVYLCASSSLLAGGTTDTQYFGPGTRLTVL.